This is a list of T cell receptor beta chains from one sample in a study of cytomegalovirus exposure and HLA in healthy donors. Some clones are missing from TCRdb's copy, which holds only in-frame ones; the method was immunoSEQ multiplex PCR. Of some 110,000 clones in the sample, approximately 78% were seen once. The sequencing input was PBMCs. The receptors here all came from a man aged 25 to 45 in good health and CMV-seropositive. Both conserved end residues are part of each CDR3. The order of the fields is CDR3 protein, CDR3 DNA, J gene, clone size, D gene, V gene. The D gene is left open where the match is weak. Clone size is shown for a subset of rows, as once, few, many or a class of expanded clone.

CASSRDIDGNQPQHF | TGTGCCAGCAGTCGGGACATCGATGGCAATCAGCCCCAGCATTTT | TRBJ1-5 | . | . | TRBV6-4
CASRQEETGGTQYF | TGTGCCAGCAGGCAAGAGGAGACAGGGGGAACGCAGTATTTT | TRBJ2-3 | . | TRBD1 | TRBV2
CASSLLSRGIYNEQFF | TGTGCCAGCAGCTTACTCTCTAGGGGGATCTACAATGAGCAGTTCTTC | TRBJ2-1 | few | . | TRBV7-9
CASTPRGSSTDTQYF | TGTGCCAGCACCCCCAGGGGCTCTAGCACAGATACGCAGTATTTT | TRBJ2-3 | . | . | TRBV27
CASSHYGVRGELFF | TGTGCCAGCAGCCACTACGGGGTCAGGGGGGAGCTGTTTTTT | TRBJ2-2 | . | . | TRBV6-5
CASSDRAGELFF | TGCGCCAGCAGCGACAGGGCCGGGGAGCTGTTTTTT | TRBJ2-2 | . | TRBD1 | TRBV5-1
CASSIALAGGRETQYF | TGTGCCAGTAGTATAGCCCTAGCGGGAGGGCGAGAGACCCAGTACTTC | TRBJ2-5 | . | TRBD2 | TRBV19
CASSQDRGETQYF | TGTGCCAGCAGCCAGGACAGGGGAGAGACCCAGTACTTC | TRBJ2-5 | . | TRBD1 | TRBV2
CASSSTVGARGYTF | TGCGCCAGCAGCTCGACCGTGGGGGCCCGTGGCTACACCTTC | TRBJ1-2 | . | . | TRBV5-1
CASSPRDYQETQYF | TGTGCCAGCAGTCCCCGGGACTACCAAGAGACCCAGTACTTC | TRBJ2-5 | once | . | TRBV6-5
CASSFSRTANTGELFF | TGTGCCAGCAGCTTTTCACGGACAGCAAATACCGGGGAGCTGTTTTTT | TRBJ2-2 | . | . | TRBV7-3
CASSSTSSRETQYF | TGTGCCAGCAGCTCTACTAGTAGTCGAGAGACCCAGTACTTC | TRBJ2-5 | . | . | TRBV5-6
CASSEVYDTQYF | TGTGCCAGCAGCGAAGTATATGATACGCAGTATTTT | TRBJ2-3 | . | . | TRBV2
CASHRDDRYGYTF | TGTGCCAGCCACAGGGATGATCGGTATGGCTACACCTTC | TRBJ1-2 | once | . | TRBV19
CASSIFEREGGGEQFF | TGTGCCAGTAGTATTTTCGAGCGGGAGGGTGGAGGTGAGCAGTTCTTC | TRBJ2-1 | . | TRBD2 | TRBV19
CASSVTSGKYNEQFF | TGTGCCAGCAGCGTGACTAGCGGGAAGTACAATGAGCAGTTCTTC | TRBJ2-1 | . | TRBD2 | TRBV9
CASSPLIGQPQHF | TGTGCCAGCAGTCCACTCATTGGTCAGCCCCAGCATTTT | TRBJ1-5 | . | . | TRBV28
CASSRTSGAYEQYF | TGTGCCAGCAGCAGGACTAGCGGGGCCTACGAGCAGTACTTC | TRBJ2-7 | few | TRBD2 | TRBV5-4
CASSPPDRGLGYTF | TGTGCCAGCTCACCACCGGACAGGGGGCTCGGCTACACCTTC | TRBJ1-2 | . | TRBD1 | TRBV18
CASSFGTGRDTQYF | TGCGCCAGCAGCTTCGGGACAGGCCGAGATACGCAGTATTTT | TRBJ2-3 | . | TRBD1 | TRBV5-1
CASSYSISGQDTQYF | TGTGCCAGCAGTTACTCTATCTCCGGACAGGATACGCAGTATTTT | TRBJ2-3 | . | . | TRBV6-5
CASMETGNMNTEAFF | TGTGCCAGCATGGAGACAGGCAACATGAACACTGAAGCTTTCTTT | TRBJ1-1 | . | . | TRBV27
CASTPRGVSNTDTQYF | TGTGCCAGCACCCCACGGGGGGTTTCTAACACAGATACGCAGTATTTT | TRBJ2-3 | once | TRBD2 | TRBV5-4
CATGEPGGPTGNTIYF | TGTGCCACAGGGGAGCCGGGGGGGCCGACCGGAAACACCATATATTTT | TRBJ1-3 | . | . | TRBV28
CASSLLASSSEFNEQFF | TGTGCCAGCAGCTTATTAGCGTCGTCTAGCGAATTCAATGAGCAGTTCTTC | TRBJ2-1 | once | . | TRBV7-9
CASSLDRFNYEQYF | TGTGCCAGCAGCTTGGACAGGTTCAACTACGAGCAGTACTTC | TRBJ2-7 | . | TRBD1 | TRBV11-3
CASSSGENNSPLHF | TGTGCCAGCAGCTCAGGGGAGAATAATTCACCCCTCCACTTT | TRBJ1-6 | . | . | TRBV5-4
CASRPPGSRAIGGNQPQHF | TGTGCCAGTAGACCACCCGGGTCCAGGGCCATTGGGGGCAATCAGCCCCAGCATTTT | TRBJ1-5 | . | . | TRBV19
CASSPIAGLSTDTQYF | TGCGCCAGCAGCCCCATAGCGGGGCTAAGCACAGATACGCAGTATTTT | TRBJ2-3 | once | TRBD2 | TRBV5-1
CASSLGEGGYEQYF | TGTGCCAGCAGCTTAGGGGAGGGGGGCTACGAGCAGTACTTC | TRBJ2-7 | . | . | TRBV7-6
CASSRAGGTYEQYF | TGTGCCAGCAGTAGAGCAGGGGGGACCTACGAGCAGTACTTC | TRBJ2-7 | few | . | TRBV6-5
CASSLGGASYGYTF | TGCGCCAGCAGCTTAGGGGGCGCGAGTTATGGCTACACCTTC | TRBJ1-2 | . | TRBD1 | TRBV5-1